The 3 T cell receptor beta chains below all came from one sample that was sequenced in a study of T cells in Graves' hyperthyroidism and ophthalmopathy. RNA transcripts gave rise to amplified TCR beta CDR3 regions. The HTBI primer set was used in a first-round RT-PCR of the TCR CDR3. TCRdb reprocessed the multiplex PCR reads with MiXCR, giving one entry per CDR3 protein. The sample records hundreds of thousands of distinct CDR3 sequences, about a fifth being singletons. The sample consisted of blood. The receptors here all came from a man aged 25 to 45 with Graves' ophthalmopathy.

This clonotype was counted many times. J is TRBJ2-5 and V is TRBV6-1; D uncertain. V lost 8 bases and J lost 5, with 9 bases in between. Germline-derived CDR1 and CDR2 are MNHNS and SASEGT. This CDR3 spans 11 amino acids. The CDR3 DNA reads TGTGCCAGCGAGGAAGGGGAGACCCAGTACTTC. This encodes CASEEGETQYF.

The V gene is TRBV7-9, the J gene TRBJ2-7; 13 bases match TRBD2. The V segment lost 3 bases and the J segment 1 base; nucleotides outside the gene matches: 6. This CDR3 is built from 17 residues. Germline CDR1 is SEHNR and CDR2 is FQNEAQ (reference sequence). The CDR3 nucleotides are TGTGCCAGCAGCTTCGGACTAGCGGGAGAATTGTCCTACGAGCAGTACTTC. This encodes CASSFGLAGELSYEQYF.

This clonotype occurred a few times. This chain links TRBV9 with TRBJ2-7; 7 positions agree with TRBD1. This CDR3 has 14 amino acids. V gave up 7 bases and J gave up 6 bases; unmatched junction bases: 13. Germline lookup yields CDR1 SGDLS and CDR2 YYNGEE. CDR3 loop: CASSPGTAQVEQYF. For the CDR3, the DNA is TGTGCCAGCTCCCCCGGGACAGCCCAGGTCGAGCAGTACTTC. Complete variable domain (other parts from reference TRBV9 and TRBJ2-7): DSGVTQTPKHLITATGQRVTLRCSPRSGDLSVYWYQQSLDQGLQFLIQYYNGEERAKGNILERFSAQQFPDLHSELNLSSLELGDSALYFCASSPGTAQVEQYFGPGTRLTVT.